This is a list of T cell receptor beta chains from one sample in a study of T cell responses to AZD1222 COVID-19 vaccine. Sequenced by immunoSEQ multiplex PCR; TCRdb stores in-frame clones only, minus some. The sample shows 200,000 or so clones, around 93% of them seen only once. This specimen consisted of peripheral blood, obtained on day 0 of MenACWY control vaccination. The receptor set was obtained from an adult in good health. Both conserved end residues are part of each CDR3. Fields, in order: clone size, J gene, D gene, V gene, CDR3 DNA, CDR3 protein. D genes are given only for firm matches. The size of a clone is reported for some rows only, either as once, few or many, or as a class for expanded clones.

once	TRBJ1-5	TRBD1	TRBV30	TGTGCCTGGTCGACAGGGAATAGCAATCAGCCCCAGCATTTT	CAWSTGNSNQPQHF
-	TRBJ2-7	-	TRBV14	TGTGCCAGCAGCCAAGGTCGGGCCTCCTACGAGCAGTACTTC	CASSQGRASYEQYF
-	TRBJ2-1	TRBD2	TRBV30	TGTGCCTGGACTCGGCGGGGGGGATATGAGCAGTTCTTC	CAWTRRGGYEQFF
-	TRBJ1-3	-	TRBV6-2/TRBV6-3	TGTGCCAGCAGTCGGGAGGGCGCCTCTGGAAACACCATATATTTT	CASSREGASGNTIYF
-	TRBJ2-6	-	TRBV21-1	TGTGCCAGCAGCAAACCCGATAGACAGACCCACAGGGACGTCCTGACTTTC	CASSKPDRQTHRDVLTF
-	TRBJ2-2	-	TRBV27	TGTGCCAGCAGTCCCGCGTACGGGGTAGTGGCCGGGGAGCTGTTTTTT	CASSPAYGVVAGELFF
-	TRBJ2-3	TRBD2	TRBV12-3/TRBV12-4	TGTGCCAGCATCCCCCTAGCGGGGGGGCCTAATTTT	CASIPLAGGPNF
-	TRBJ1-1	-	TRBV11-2	TGTGCCAGCAGCTTAGACCGTGAAGCTTTCTTT	CASSLDREAFF
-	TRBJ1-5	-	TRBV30	TGTGCCTGGAGTGTACGCCCCAGAGGCAATCAGCCCCAGCATTTT	CAWSVRPRGNQPQHF
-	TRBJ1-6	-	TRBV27	TGTGCCAGCAGTTTACTTCTCACGTGGGCGGATCAAGACAATTCACCCCTCCACTTT	CASSLLLTWADQDNSPLHF
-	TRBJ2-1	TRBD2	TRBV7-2	TGTGCCAGCAGCTCCCTAGCGGGGGGGGCGTACAATGAGCAGTTCTTC	CASSSLAGGAYNEQFF
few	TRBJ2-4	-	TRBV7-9	TGTGCCAGCAGCCTAAGCGTGGGGGCGATGAACATTCAGTACTTC	CASSLSVGAMNIQYF
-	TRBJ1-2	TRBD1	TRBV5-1	TGCGCCAGCAGCTTATCGGGCGACCGGGCGGTAACCCGGGACAGGAACTATGGCTACACCTTC	CASSLSGDRAVTRDRNYGYTF
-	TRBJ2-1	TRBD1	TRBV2	TGTGCCAGCACCACAGACAGGGGCACCTACAATGAGCAGTTCTTC	CASTTDRGTYNEQFF
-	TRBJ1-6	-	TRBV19	TGTGCCAGTAGTATCTCGGGTTATAATTCACCCCTCCACTTT	CASSISGYNSPLHF
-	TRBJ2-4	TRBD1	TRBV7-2	TGTGCCAGCAGCGGGAGGACAGGGGGGAAAAACATTCAGTACTTC	CASSGRTGGKNIQYF
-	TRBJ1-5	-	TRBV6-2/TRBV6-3	TGTGCCAGCAGTTGGGGGCAGGGTGCGCAGCCCCAGCATTTT	CASSWGQGAQPQHF
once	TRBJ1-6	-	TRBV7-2	TGTGCCAGCAGCTCCAGGGGCAGAGATTCACCCCTCCACTTT	CASSSRGRDSPLHF
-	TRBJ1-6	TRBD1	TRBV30	TGTGCCTGGAGTCCCGACAGGGGGCAAATCGCTAATTCACCCCTCCACTTT	CAWSPDRGQIANSPLHF
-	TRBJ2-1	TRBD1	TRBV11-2	TGTGCCAGCAGCTTAGTGTACAGGGGGTCTGATGAGCAGTTCTTC	CASSLVYRGSDEQFF
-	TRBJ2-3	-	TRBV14	TGTGCCAGCAGCCAAGGGGGGCAGGGCACAGATACGCAGTATTTT	CASSQGGQGTDTQYF
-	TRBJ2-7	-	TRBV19	TGTGCCAGTAAACCCCTACAGGGTTCCAACGAGCAGTACTTC	CASKPLQGSNEQYF
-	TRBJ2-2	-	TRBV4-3	TGCGCCAGCAGCCAAGACCTCTACACCGGGGAGCTGTTTTTT	CASSQDLYTGELFF
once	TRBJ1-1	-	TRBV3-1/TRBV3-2	TGTGCCAGCAGCCAAGCCTTGGGACCCCAACGGGCTGAAGCTTTCTTT	CASSQALGPQRAEAFF
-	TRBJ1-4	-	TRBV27	TGTGCCAGCAGTTTACCCAGGGCGGGCGAAAAACTGTTTTTT	CASSLPRAGEKLFF
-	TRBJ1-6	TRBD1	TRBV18	TGTGCCAGCTCACCGGACAGGGTGAATTCACCCCTCCACTTT	CASSPDRVNSPLHF
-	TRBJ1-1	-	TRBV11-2	TGTGCCAGCAGCCCACCGCAGGACAGGAACACTGAAGCTTTCTTT	CASSPPQDRNTEAFF
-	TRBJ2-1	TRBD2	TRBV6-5	TGTGCCAGCAGTCTGGATAGCGGGGGACACAATGAGCAGTTCTTC	CASSLDSGGHNEQFF
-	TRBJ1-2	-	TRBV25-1	TGTGCCAGCAGTGAAGGGCGAGGGGGGTATGGCTACACCTTC	CASSEGRGGYGYTF
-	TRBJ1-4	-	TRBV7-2	TGTGCCAGCAGCCCGGGACTCTCTAATGAAAAACTGTTTTTT	CASSPGLSNEKLFF
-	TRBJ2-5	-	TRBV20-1	TGCAGTGCTAGTAGAGCGCAAGAGACCCAGTACTTC	CSASRAQETQYF
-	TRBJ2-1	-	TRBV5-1	TGCGCCAGCAGCGTCGACCCGACGTCAGTCAATGAGCAGTTCTTC	CASSVDPTSVNEQFF
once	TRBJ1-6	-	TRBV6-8	TGTGCCAGCAGTCCTACTTCTTCAGAGAGCTCCTATAATTCACCCCTCCACTTT	CASSPTSSESSYNSPLHF
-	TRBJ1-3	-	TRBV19	TGTGCCAGTAGTACGACAGAGTTCTCTGGAAACACCATATATTTT	CASSTTEFSGNTIYF
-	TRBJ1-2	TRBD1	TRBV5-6	TGTGCCAGCAGCTTAGGGACAGGGAAGGAGAGCTACACCTTC	CASSLGTGKESYTF
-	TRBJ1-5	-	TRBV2	TGTGCCAGCAGTACAGGAATGGAACAGCCCCAGCATTTT	CASSTGMEQPQHF
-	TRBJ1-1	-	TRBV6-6	TGTGCCAGCAGTTACTCGAGAGGGGCAGGGTCTGAAGCTTTCTTT	CASSYSRGAGSEAFF
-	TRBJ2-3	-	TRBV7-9	TGTGCCAGCAGCTCCTGGATTCTGAGCACCCATAGCGGATATACGCAGTATTTT	CASSSWILSTHSGYTQYF
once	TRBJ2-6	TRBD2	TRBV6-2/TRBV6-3	TGTGCCAGCAGCCGAGGACTAGCGGGGGGCTTCTCTGGGGCCAACGTCCTGACTTTC	CASSRGLAGGFSGANVLTF
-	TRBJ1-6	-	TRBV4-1	TGCGCCAGCAGCCAAGATCGGGGGTCGAATTCACCCCTCCACTTT	CASSQDRGSNSPLHF
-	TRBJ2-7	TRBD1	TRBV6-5	TGTGCCAGCAGTTACTCGGGGACAGGGACCTCCGAGCAGTACTTC	CASSYSGTGTSEQYF
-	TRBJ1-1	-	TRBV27	TGTGCCAGCAGTCATGGCTCATCGAACACTGAAGCTTTCTTT	CASSHGSSNTEAFF
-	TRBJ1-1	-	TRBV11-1	TGTGCCAGCAGCTCACGCGGCGCGCACACTGAAGCTTTCTTT	CASSSRGAHTEAFF
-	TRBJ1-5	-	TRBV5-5	TGTGCCAGCAGCTTGGGCTCAAGCAATCAGCCCCAGCATTTT	CASSLGSSNQPQHF